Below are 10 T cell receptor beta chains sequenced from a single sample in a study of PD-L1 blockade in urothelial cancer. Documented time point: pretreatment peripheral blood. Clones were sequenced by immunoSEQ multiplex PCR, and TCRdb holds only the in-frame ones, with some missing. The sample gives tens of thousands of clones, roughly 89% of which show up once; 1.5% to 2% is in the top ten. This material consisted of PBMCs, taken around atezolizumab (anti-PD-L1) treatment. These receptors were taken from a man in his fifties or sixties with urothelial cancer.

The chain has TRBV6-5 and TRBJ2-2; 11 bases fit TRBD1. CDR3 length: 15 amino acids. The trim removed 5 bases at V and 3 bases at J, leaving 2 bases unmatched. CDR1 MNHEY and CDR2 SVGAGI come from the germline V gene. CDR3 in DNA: TGTGCCAGCAGTACGGGACAGGGGGACACCGGGGAGCTGTTTTTT. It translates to CASSTGQGDTGELFF.

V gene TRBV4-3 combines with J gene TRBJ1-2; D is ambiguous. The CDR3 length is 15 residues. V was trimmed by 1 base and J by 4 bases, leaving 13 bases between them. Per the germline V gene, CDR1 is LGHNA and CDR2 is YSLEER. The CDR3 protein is CASSQGPRDFYGYTF. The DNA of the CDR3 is TGCGCCAGCAGCCAAGGCCCCCGAGATTTCTATGGCTACACCTTC.

The CDR3 protein is CASSSDKTYEQYF. CDR3 in DNA: TGTGCCAGCAGCTCTGACAAGACCTACGAGCAGTACTTC. J is TRBJ2-7 and V is TRBV5-4, with D unclear. The CDR3 sequence is 13 residues long. The germline CDR1 and CDR2 sequences are SGHNT and YYREEE (reference sequence). Trimming removed 3 bases from V and 2 bases from J, with 9 bases in between. The full variable domain, with the rest looked up from reference TRBV5-4 and TRBJ2-7, is ETGVTQSPTHLIKTRGQQVTLRCSSQSGHNTVSWYQQALGQGPQFIFQYYREEENGRGNFPPRFSGLQFPNYSSELNVNALELDDSALYLCASSSDKTYEQYFGPGTRLTVT.

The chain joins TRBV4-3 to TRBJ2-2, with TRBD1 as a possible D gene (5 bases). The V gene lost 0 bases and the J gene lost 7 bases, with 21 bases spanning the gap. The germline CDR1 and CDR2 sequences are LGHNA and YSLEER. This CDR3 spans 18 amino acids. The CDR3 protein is CASSQEWGPPLRGGELFF. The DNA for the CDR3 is TGCGCCAGCAGCCAAGAATGGGGCCCTCCCTTGCGTGGCGGGGAGCTGTTTTTT.

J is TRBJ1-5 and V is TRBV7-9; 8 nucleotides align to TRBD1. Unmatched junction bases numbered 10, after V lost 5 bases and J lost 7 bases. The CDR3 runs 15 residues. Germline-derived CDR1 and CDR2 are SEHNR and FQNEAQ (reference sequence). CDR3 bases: TGTGCCAGCAGCCCGACAGGGGATTATAAGCAGCCCCAGCATTTT. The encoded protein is CASSPTGDYKQPQHF. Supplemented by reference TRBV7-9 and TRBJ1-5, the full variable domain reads DTGVSQNPRHKITKRGQNVTFRCDPISEHNRLYWYRQTLGQGPEFLTYFQNEAQLEKSRLLSDRFSAERPKGSFSTLEIQRTEQGDSAMYLCASSPTGDYKQPQHFGDGTRLSIL.

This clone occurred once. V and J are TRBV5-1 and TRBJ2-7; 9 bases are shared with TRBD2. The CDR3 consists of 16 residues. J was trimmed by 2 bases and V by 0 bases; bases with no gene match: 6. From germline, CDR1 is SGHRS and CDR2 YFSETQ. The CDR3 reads CASSLGARGGTYEQYF. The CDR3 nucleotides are TGCGCCAGCAGCTTGGGTGCGCGGGGGGGAACCTACGAGCAGTACTTC.

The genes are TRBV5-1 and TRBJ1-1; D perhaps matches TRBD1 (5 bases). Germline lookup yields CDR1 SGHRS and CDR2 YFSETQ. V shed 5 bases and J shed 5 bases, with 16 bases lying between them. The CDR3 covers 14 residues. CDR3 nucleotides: TGCGCCAGCAGGAGGGACCGGGGGAGGACTGAAGCTTTCTTT. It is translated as CASRRDRGRTEAFF.

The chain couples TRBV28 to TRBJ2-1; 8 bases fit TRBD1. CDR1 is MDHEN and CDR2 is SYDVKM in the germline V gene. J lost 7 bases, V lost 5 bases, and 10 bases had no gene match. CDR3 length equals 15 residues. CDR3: CASSPPGTGRNEQFF. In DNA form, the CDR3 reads TGTGCCAGCAGTCCCCCCGGGACAGGAAGAAATGAGCAGTTCTTC.

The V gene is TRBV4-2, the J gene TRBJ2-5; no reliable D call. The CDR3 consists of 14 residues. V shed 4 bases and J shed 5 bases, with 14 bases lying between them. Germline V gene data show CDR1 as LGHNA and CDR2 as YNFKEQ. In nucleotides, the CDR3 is TGTGCCAGCAGCCCTGGATACAGCCCTGAGACCCAGTACTTC. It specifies CASSPGYSPETQYF.

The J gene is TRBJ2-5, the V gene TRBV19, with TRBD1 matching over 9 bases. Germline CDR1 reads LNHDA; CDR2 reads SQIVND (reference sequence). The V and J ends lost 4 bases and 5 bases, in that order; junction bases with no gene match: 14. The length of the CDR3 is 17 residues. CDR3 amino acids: CASSRDREGTQWETQYF. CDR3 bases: TGTGCCAGTAGTAGGGACAGGGAAGGAACGCAGTGGGAGACCCAGTACTTC.